Listed here are 18 T cell receptor beta chains from one sample, sequenced in a study of blood T cells in healthy people across ages. Primed by a sample-barcoded 5' primer and a J-beta primer mix, a second PCR proceeded for about 7 to 11 cycles. TCRdb re-analysed the 5' RACE reads in MiXCR, keeping a single row per CDR3 protein. This table has around 990,000 distinct CDR3 sequences, roughly two fifths appearing once. Sequencing input: blood. The receptor source for this set is a man aged 18 to 35 in good health.

This clonotype was counted between two and nine times. CDR3 nucleotide sequence: TGTGCCAGCAGCCTGGGTCAGGGGGGCATGGAACTCACAGATACGCAGTATTTT. This sequence encodes CASSLGQGGMELTDTQYF. The rearrangement uses TRBV12-3 or TRBV12-4 and TRBJ2-3; weak D call: TRBD1 (7 bases). CDR3 size: 18 residues. V lost 6 bases and J 2 bases, leaving 24 bases between the germline ends.

This clonotype was observed a handful of times. The chain uses TRBV5-1 and TRBJ2-5, with TRBD2 matching 7 bases. V gave up 6 bases and J gave up 2 bases; unmatched junction bases: 7. The CDR3 totals 14 residues. Germline CDR1 SGHRS, CDR2 YFSETQ. CDR3 sequence: CASKSGDPQETQYF. CDR3 DNA sequence: TGCGCCAGCAAGAGCGGGGACCCTCAAGAGACCCAGTACTTC.

The table lists this clonotype with a few counts. The chain couples TRBV7-2 to TRBJ2-3; D gene unclear. CDR3 length equals 14 residues. Germline V gene data show CDR1 as SGHTA and CDR2 as FQGNSA. V lost 4 bases and J lost 2, with 10 bases in between. CDR3 residues: CASSSGSYTDTQYF. CDR3 sequence (DNA): TGTGCCAGCAGCTCGGGCTCATACACAGATACGCAGTATTTT.

The table lists this clonotype with a few counts. The V gene is TRBV5-5, the J gene TRBJ1-2, with 8 bases that match TRBD1. Trimming removed 3 bases from V and 0 bases from J; junction bases left unmatched: 7. Germline V CDR1 and CDR2: SGHKS, YYEKEE (reference sequence). The length of the CDR3 is 16 residues. CDR3 loop: CASSSDRDRTNYGYTF. CDR3 nucleotide sequence: TGTGCCAGCAGCTCGGACAGGGATAGAACTAACTATGGCTACACCTTC.

There are a few counts of this clonotype. V usage is TRBV27 and J usage is TRBJ2-7; the match to TRBD1 covers 7 bases. This CDR3 comprises 15 residues. Per the germline V gene, CDR1 is MNHEY and CDR2 is SMNVEV (reference sequence). V lost 8 bases to trimming and J lost 2 bases; unmatched junction nucleotides: 12. This CDR3 reads CASSVGTARAYEQYF. CDR3 coding DNA: TGTGCCAGCTCTGTAGGGACAGCACGAGCCTACGAGCAGTACTTC.

This clonotype was seen just once. At one boundary the junction diverges from the germline segment, which might be a read error. The chain recombines TRBV27 with TRBJ2-7; D might be TRBD1 (5 bases). Germline V gene lookup returns CDR1 MNHEY and CDR2 SMNVEV (reference sequence). The CDR3 has 14 residues. The CDR3 loop reads CASSRTPDSDEQYF. The CDR3 bases are TGTGCCAGCAGCCGGACACCAGACTCCGACGAGCAGTACTTC.

The sample holds a few counts of this clonotype. The gene calls are TRBV20-1 and TRBJ2-7; 7 nucleotides match TRBD2. The germline gives CDR1 DFQATT, CDR2 SNEGSKA (reference sequence). The CDR3 totals 15 residues. J gave up 7 bases and V 0 bases, and 12 bases lay outside the gene matches. The CDR3 here is CSARDGVSGRNEQYF. The DNA for the CDR3 is TGCAGTGCTAGAGATGGGGTTAGCGGGCGGAATGAGCAGTACTTC.

CDR3 loop: CASSVVGLPASYEQYF. Here the CDR3 DNA reads TGCGCCAGCAGCGTTGTGGGTTTGCCAGCCTCCTACGAGCAGTACTTC. The chain uses TRBV5-1 and TRBJ2-7; D call uncertain. CDR3 length equals 16 residues. V was pared by 4 bases and J by 0 bases, with 17 bases between. CDR1 and CDR2 from the germline V gene are SGHRS and YFSETQ.

This clonotype was seen a few times. The chain's CDR3 is CASSLSAGPNKGYTF. In nucleotides, the CDR3 is TGTGCCAGCAGTTTGTCGGCAGGACCTAATAAGGGCTACACCTTC. The J gene is TRBJ1-2, the V gene TRBV6-6; D unresolved. Trimming left V 4 bases short and J 8 bases short, with 20 bases between. CDR1 is MNHNY and CDR2 is SVGAGI in the germline V gene (reference sequence). The CDR3 sequence is 15 residues long.

Comments on this clonotype: The junction departs from germline at one end; a sequencing error may be responsible. The chain combines TRBV10-3 with TRBJ2-7; 7 positions agree with TRBD1. The germline V gene has CDR1 ENHRY and CDR2 SYGVKD. The CDR3 has 14 amino acids. CDR3 DNA: TGTGCCATCAGCCTCGGGACAGATACCTACGGGCAGTACTTC. Translated: CAISLGTDTYGQYF.

J is TRBJ1-1 and V is TRBV7-9; TRBD1 agrees at 7 bases. CDR1 is SEHNR, CDR2 FQNEAQ, per germline (reference sequence). The CDR3 sequence is 17 residues long. V lost 1 base and J lost 1; bases outside the gene matches: 9. The DNA for the CDR3 is TGTGCCAGCAGCTTAGTCGGGGGGACAGTCAAGAACACTGAAGCTTTCTTT. It yields the protein CASSLVGGTVKNTEAFF. Variable domain in full (rest from reference TRBV7-9 and TRBJ1-1): DTGVSQNPRHKITKRGQNVTFRCDPISEHNRLYWYRQTLGQGPEFLTYFQNEAQLEKSRLLSDRFSAERPKGSFSTLEIQRTEQGDSAMYLCASSLVGGTVKNTEAFFGQGTRLTVV.

The chain uses TRBV20-1 and TRBJ1-1; weak D call: TRBD1 (5 bases). CDR3 size: 14 residues. With 3 bases removed from V and 6 bases from J, the gap between germline ends came to 17 bases. Germline values: CDR1 DFQATT, CDR2 SNEGSKA (reference sequence). CDR3 bases: TGCAGTGCTAGTCCCATCGCAAGGGGTTCTGAAGCTTTCTTT. Residues: CSASPIARGSEAFF.

This chain uses TRBV13 with TRBJ2-7; perhaps TRBD1 as D (5 bases). V was clipped by 2 bases and J by 2 bases, with 10 bases between them. The V gene's germline CDR1 is PRHDT and CDR2 FYEKMQ (reference sequence). The CDR3 has 14 residues. The CDR3 loop is CASSLRQTPYEQYF. The CDR3 bases are TGTGCCAGCAGCTTACGACAGACCCCCTACGAGCAGTACTTC.

This chain links TRBV4-2 with TRBJ1-5, with D uncertain. V shed 3 bases and J shed 2 bases, with 11 bases lying between them. This CDR3 spans 15 amino acids. From germline, CDR1 is LGHNA and CDR2 YNFKEQ. The CDR3 DNA follows: TGTGCCAGCAGCCAGAGTGGGGATCGCAATCAGCCCCAGCATTTT. Encoded protein: CASSQSGDRNQPQHF.

This clonotype turned up a few times. The chain combines TRBV29-1 with TRBJ2-3, with TRBD1 matching over 11 bases. J was trimmed by 6 bases and V by 0 bases; bases with no gene match: 11. Per the germline V gene, CDR1 is SQVTM and CDR2 is ANQGSEA. The CDR3 loop spans 17 amino acids. For the CDR3, the DNA is TGCAGCGTTGAAGATCCCAGAGGACAGGGGGCGCGTGATACGCAGTATTTT. Its protein product is CSVEDPRGQGARDTQYF.

This clonotype has at least ten counts. The rearrangement links TRBV20-1 to TRBJ2-1; D is possibly TRBD1 (5 bases). Per germline, CDR1 DFQATT and CDR2 SNEGSKA (reference sequence). V gave up 0 bases and J gave up 7 bases, with 13 bases separating them. This CDR3 has 14 residues. CDR3 DNA sequence: TGCAGTGCTAGAGACTTCGTAGGGGTAAATGAGCAGTTCTTC. Its translation: CSARDFVGVNEQFF.

The CDR3 sequence is CASSLAARGLRGDTQYF. CDR3 bases: TGTGCCAGCAGTTTAGCAGCAAGGGGGCTAAGAGGGGATACGCAGTATTTT. The J gene is TRBJ2-3, the V gene TRBV12-3 or TRBV12-4; 7 bases fit TRBD1. The trim removed 0 bases at V and 6 bases at J, leaving 12 bases unmatched. The CDR3 spans 17 residues.

The chain recombines TRBV20-1 with TRBJ2-5; perhaps TRBD1 as D (5 bases). The J call may not be correct, given that the DNA end is closer to TRBJ2-7. The CDR3 covers 11 residues. Per the germline V gene, CDR1 is DFQATT and CDR2 is SNEGSKA (reference sequence). The chain's CDR3 is CSAKQGNEQYF. CDR3 sequence (DNA): TGCAGTGCTAAGCAGGGAAACGAGCAGTACTTC.